The 2 T cell receptor beta chains listed next were all sequenced from one sample in a study of identical twins. TCRdb recomputed calls from the 5' RACE reads with MiXCR, one row per CDR3 protein. The sample includes about 220,000 distinct CDR3 sequences, around 10% of them seen just once. What was sequenced was memory (CD45RO+) T cells sorted from blood. The receptors stem from a woman between 18 and 29 years old in good health.

The chain employs TRBV10-3 and TRBJ1-1; a possible D gene is TRBD1 (5 bases). Per germline, CDR1 ENHRY and CDR2 SYGVKD. The V gene lost 11 bases and the J gene lost 1 base, with 17 bases spanning the gap. The CDR3 totals 14 residues. The CDR3: CASRRQSTNTEAFF. As DNA, the CDR3 is TGTGCCTCAAGGAGACAGTCAACGAACACTGAAGCTTTCTTT.

The gene calls are TRBV6-6 and TRBJ2-1, with D perhaps given as TRBD1 or TRBD2 (6 bases each). Germline CDR1 reads MNHNY; CDR2 reads SVGAGI (reference sequence). This CDR3 has 13 residues. The V gene lost 6 bases and the J gene lost 6 bases, with 12 bases spanning the gap. The CDR3 loop reads CASSRRGLNEQFF. The CDR3 nucleotides read TGTGCCAGCAGCCGACGGGGGCTCAATGAGCAGTTCTTC.